The 30 T cell receptor beta chains below come from one sample, sequenced in a study of metastatic and nonmetastatic thyroid tumors (dated by TCRdb to 2020 to 2022). No patient had received any treatment before thyroid surgery. Libraries were constructed by PCR. This sample was sequenced with an Illumina HiSeq 4000. TCRdb trimmed public reads at Q25 via fastp, called clones via MiXCR and kept in-frame beta chains. Across this sample there are tens of thousands of clones, with around 20% seen only once. In total, the top ten clones hold about 3.8% of the sample. Sequenced input: blood. Every receptor here comes from a male donor with papillary thyroid cancer or a benign thyroid nodule (not recorded which). Some clones in this sample may be carry-over from other donors' samples.

The chain carries TRBV3-1 and TRBJ1-2, with TRBD1 identical over 8 bases. With 0 bases clipped from V and 5 bases from J, the junction kept 5 bases outside the gene matches. Germline lookup yields CDR1 LGHDT and CDR2 YNNKEL (reference sequence). The CDR3 covers 15 residues. CDR3 DNA: TGTGCCAGCAGCCAAGATCTCCAGGGGGCGTATGGCTACACCTTC. Translation: CASSQDLQGAYGYTF.

At least ten counts were recorded for this clone. The chain combines TRBV6-5 with TRBJ2-1; perhaps TRBD1 as D (6 bases). Trimming stripped 2 bases from V and 8 bases from J, with 19 bases between. Germline-derived CDR1 and CDR2 are MNHEY and SVGAGI. The CDR3 is 16 residues long. CDR3 amino acids: CASSYNNRDSIHEQFF. The CDR3 DNA reads as TGTGCCAGCAGTTACAATAACAGGGATAGCATCCATGAGCAGTTCTTC.

V usage is TRBV10-1 and J usage is TRBJ1-1; the D is unclear. This CDR3 contains 13 residues. The germline CDR1 and CDR2 sequences are WNHNN and SYGVQD (reference sequence). V was trimmed by 6 bases and J by 1 base, leaving 9 bases between them. CDR3 coding DNA: TGCGCCAGCAGATCCGACGGGAACACTGAAGCTTTCTTT. This sequence encodes CASRSDGNTEAFF.

This clone was observed many times. This chain connects TRBV19 to TRBJ2-7, with 7 bases aligning to TRBD1. The CDR3 is made up of 14 amino acids. Germline-derived CDR1 and CDR2 are LNHDA and SQIVND (reference sequence). J lost 2 bases, V lost 8 bases, and 9 bases had no gene match. The CDR3 coding sequence is TGTGCCAGTGGAGACAGGGCGCGACCCTACGAGCAGTACTTC. It encodes CASGDRARPYEQYF.

This clone was counted many times. The genes are TRBV20-1 and TRBJ2-7, with 10 bases that match TRBD2. The CDR3 runs to 13 residues. Germline-derived CDR1 and CDR2 are DFQATT and SNEGSKA (reference sequence). J lost 5 bases, V lost 4 bases, and 5 bases had no gene match. The chain's CDR3 is CSATSGSKNEQYF. In DNA form, the CDR3 reads TGCAGTGCTACTAGCGGGAGTAAGAACGAGCAGTACTTC.

J is TRBJ2-1 and V is TRBV20-1; 14 nucleotides agree with TRBD2. The length of the CDR3 is 16 residues. Germline CDR1 is DFQATT and CDR2 is SNEGSKA (reference sequence). With V trimmed by 5 bases and J by 4 bases, 7 bases remained unmatched. CDR3 bases: TGCAGTGCTCCTAGACTAGCGGGAGGGCCGTACAATGAGCAGTTCTTC. The encoded protein is CSAPRLAGGPYNEQFF.

On this clone: The sample contains more than one DNA sequence encoding this CDR3. The rearrangement joins TRBV11-1 to TRBJ2-3; maybe TRBD1 (5 bases). The CDR3 is made up of 17 amino acids. Germline lookup yields CDR1 SGHAT and CDR2 FQDESV (reference sequence). V was shortened by 5 bases and J by 6 bases, with 24 bases between the two germline ends. The CDR3 here is CASSPQAPRDRLDTQYF. For the CDR3, the DNA is TGTGCCAGCAGCCCCCAGGCACCCAGGGATCGATTGGATACGCAGTATTTT.

This clone was seen ten or more times. V and J are TRBV20-1 and TRBJ2-5; D gene unclear. Trimming pared 3 bases from V and 4 bases from J, leaving 12 bases between. The CDR3 has 13 residues. Looked up from germline, CDR1 is DFQATT and CDR2 is SNEGSKA (reference sequence). CDR3: CSARLIGSETQYF. CDR3 coding DNA: TGCAGTGCTAGGCTCATAGGCTCAGAGACCCAGTACTTC.

This clone was counted a few times. This chain links TRBV6-1 with TRBJ2-7; the match to TRBD1 covers 7 bases. CDR3 length equals 13 residues. V was clipped by 6 bases and J by 2 bases; unmatched bases: 4. CDR1 and CDR2 from the germline V gene are MNHNS and SASEGT. The CDR3, as DNA: TGTGCCAGCAGCACAGGGGAAACCTACGAGCAGTACTTC. This sequence encodes CASSTGETYEQYF.

The table lists this clone with many counts. This chain connects TRBV5-6 to TRBJ1-2, with 10 positions matching TRBD1. The CDR3 is 14 residues long. Trimming removed 5 bases from V and 8 bases from J; junction bases left unmatched: 9. Germline CDR1 is SGHDT and CDR2 is YYEEEE. CDR3 coding DNA: TGTGCCAGCAGAGAGGGGACAGGGGCGCGGGGCTACACCTTC. This sequence encodes CASREGTGARGYTF.

There are many counts of this clone. J is TRBJ2-1 and V is TRBV4-2, with TRBD2 matching over 12 bases. CDR1 and CDR2 (germline): LGHNA, YNFKEQ. With 0 bases clipped from V and 14 bases from J, the junction kept 20 bases outside the gene matches. The length of the CDR3 is 19 residues. DNA for the CDR3: TGTGCCAGCAGCCAAGAGTTATGGTGGGGTCTAGCGGGAGGGCCTCGTAAGTTCTTC. Protein sequence: CASSQELWWGLAGGPRKFF.

For this clone: A junction end diverges from the germline sequence, so it may reflect a read error. The rearrangement uses TRBV4-1 and TRBJ2-3; D is unresolved. The CDR3 is 14 amino acids. Germline CDR1 reads MGHRA; CDR2 reads YSYEKL. The DNA of the CDR3 is TGCGCCAGCAGCCAAGGGGCTGGCACATATACGCAGTATTTT. This gives the protein CASSQGAGTYTQYF.

This sequence joins TRBV6-2 or TRBV6-3 and TRBJ2-1, with 14 bases identical to TRBD2. The CDR3 contains 19 residues. V lost 8 bases and J lost 6; bases outside the gene matches: 18. CDR1 is MNHEY and CDR2 is SVGEGT in the germline V gene. CDR3 residues: CASPLGGKGTSGSLNEQFF. The CDR3 nucleotides read TGTGCCAGCCCCCTAGGAGGGAAGGGGACTAGCGGGAGTCTCAATGAGCAGTTCTTC.

This clone was detected ten times or more. The chain has TRBV10-1 and TRBJ1-4, with a possible D match to TRBD1 (5 bases). V was pared by 4 bases and J by 4 bases, with 10 bases between. The CDR3 contains 14 residues. Germline assignment: CDR1 WNHNN and CDR2 SYGVQD (reference sequence). CDR3 amino acids: CASSGGTDNEKLFF. DNA of the CDR3: TGCGCCAGCAGTGGAGGGACTGATAATGAAAAACTGTTTTTT.

Many counts were recorded for this clone. The chain joins TRBV3-1 to TRBJ2-7, with a weak D call TRBD2 (6 bases). V dropped 0 bases and J dropped 2 bases, with 8 bases sitting between them. This CDR3 region has 14 residues. Germline V gene lookup returns CDR1 LGHDT and CDR2 YNNKEL (reference sequence). As DNA, the CDR3 is TGTGCCAGCAGCCAAGATGCTAGCGCCTACGAGCAGTACTTC. Protein product: CASSQDASAYEQYF.

The chain joins TRBV15 to TRBJ1-6; D remains unclear. The germline gives CDR1 LNHNV, CDR2 YYDKDF (reference sequence). This CDR3 contains 13 residues. V gave up 0 bases and J gave up 9 bases, with 6 bases separating them. This CDR3 is CATSRDVGSPLHF. As DNA, the CDR3 is TGTGCCACCAGCAGAGATGTTGGTTCACCCCTCCACTTT.

In its sample, this clone was seen many times. The V gene is TRBV28, the J gene TRBJ1-1; a weak D match, TRBD1 (6 bases). This CDR3 region has 15 residues. The germline CDR1 and CDR2 sequences are MDHEN and SYDVKM. The V gene lost 0 bases and the J gene lost 3 bases, with 11 bases spanning the gap. The CDR3 loop reads CASSLWGEGDTEAFF. In DNA, the CDR3 is TGTGCCAGCAGTTTATGGGGGGAGGGGGACACTGAAGCTTTCTTT.

The table lists this clone with many counts. The rearrangement uses TRBV20-1 and TRBJ2-5; 16 nucleotides match TRBD2. CDR1 is DFQATT and CDR2 is SNEGSKA in the germline V gene (reference sequence). V was pared by 1 base and J by 5 bases, with 7 bases of the junction left unmatched. The CDR3 is made up of 17 amino acids. CDR3 loop: CSARGGLAGGPSETQYF. The CDR3 DNA is TGCAGTGCTAGAGGGGGACTAGCGGGGGGGCCCAGTGAGACCCAGTACTTC.

This clone appeared many times. The genes are TRBV20-1 and TRBJ1-2; TRBD1 matches 7 bases. J gave up 2 bases and V 5 bases, and 8 bases lay outside the gene matches. This CDR3 spans 14 amino acids. Germline loops: CDR1 DFQATT, CDR2 SNEGSKA (reference sequence). CDR3 sequence reads: CSAQSGQTNYGYTF. CDR3 nucleotides: TGCAGTGCTCAATCGGGACAGACGAACTATGGCTACACCTTC.

This clone has ten or more counts. This chain joins TRBV2 and TRBJ1-6; D gene unclear. Germline CDR1 and CDR2: SNHLY and FYNNEI. The CDR3 has 13 residues. Trimming removed 1 base at V and 10 bases at J, with 8 bases between. CDR3 in amino acids: CASSEVGRSPLHF. CDR3 coding DNA: TGTGCCAGCAGTGAAGTAGGTCGCTCACCCCTCCACTTT.

The genes are TRBV18 and TRBJ2-7; D is unresolved. V was trimmed by 2 bases and J by 2 bases, leaving 7 bases between them. This CDR3 is built from 13 residues. Germline V gives CDR1 KGHSH, CDR2 LQKENI. CDR3 sequence reads: CASSPESTYEQYF. The DNA of the CDR3 is TGTGCCAGCTCACCAGAGTCGACCTACGAGCAGTACTTC. Filled out from reference TRBV18 and TRBJ2-7, the complete variable domain reads NAGVMQNPRHLVRRRGQEARLRCSPMKGHSHVYWYRQLPEEGLKFMVYLQKENIIDESGMPKERFSAEFPKEGPSILRIQQVVRGDSAAYFCASSPESTYEQYFGPGTRLTVT.

This clone was counted many times. CDR3 in amino acids: CASSQWTSGHSYNEQFF. The DNA for the CDR3 is TGTGCCAGCAGCCAGTGGACTAGCGGCCACTCCTACAATGAGCAGTTCTTC. The chain combines TRBV3-1 with TRBJ2-1; 10 bases agree with TRBD2. The CDR3 covers 17 residues. V was clipped by 3 bases and J by 0 bases; unmatched bases: 5. Per the germline V gene, CDR1 is LGHDT and CDR2 is YNNKEL (reference sequence).

This clone was picked up many times. This rearrangement joins TRBV11-1 to TRBJ2-7; TRBD1 agrees at 9 bases. Trimming took 1 base from V and 4 from J; bases not matched to a gene: 8. The CDR3 is 16 amino acids. Germline V lookup: CDR1 SGHAT, CDR2 FQDESV (reference sequence). The CDR3 DNA reads as TGTGCCAGCAGCTTAGGGGGGGGACAGGGACCATACGAGCAGTACTTC. This encodes CASSLGGGQGPYEQYF.

This clone showed up many times. V and J are TRBV19 and TRBJ2-3, with 7 bases fitting TRBD2. The CDR3 has 14 residues. V lost 4 bases to trimming and J lost 3 bases; unmatched junction nucleotides: 4. In germline, CDR1 is LNHDA, CDR2 SQIVND (reference sequence). The CDR3 reads CASSRGGETDTQYF. In DNA form, the CDR3 reads TGTGCCAGTAGTAGGGGGGGGGAAACAGATACGCAGTATTTT. Filled out from reference TRBV19 and TRBJ2-3, the complete variable domain reads DGGITQSPKYLFRKEGQNVTLSCEQNLNHDAMYWYRQDPGQGLRLIYYSQIVNDFQKGDIAEGYSVSREKKESFPLTVTSAQKNPTAFYLCASSRGGETDTQYFGPGTRLTVL.

This clone was detected ten times or more. The chain couples TRBV3-1 to TRBJ1-6; D remains ambiguous. The CDR3 is 14 residues long. Trimming pared 4 bases from V and 5 bases from J, leaving 9 bases between. Germline CDR1 is LGHDT and CDR2 is YNNKEL (reference sequence). The CDR3, as DNA: TGTGCCAGCAGCCCATCGGGCCATAATTCACCCCTCCACTTT. The encoded protein is CASSPSGHNSPLHF.

This clone was seen repeatedly, ten times or more. The chain couples TRBV6-1 to TRBJ1-3; D gene ambiguous. V was clipped by 7 bases and J by 0 bases, with 10 bases between them. The CDR3 is made up of 14 amino acids. Germline values: CDR1 MNHNS, CDR2 SASEGT. CDR3 DNA sequence: TGTGCCAGCATTGCGGGGTACTCTGGAAACACCATATATTTT. Translated, it gives CASIAGYSGNTIYF.

A remark on this clone: A clone one base away is much larger, so this may be a read error. The chain combines TRBV5-5 with TRBJ1-5; the D is unclear. Germline V gene data show CDR1 as SGHKS and CDR2 as YYEKEE (reference sequence). Trimming took off 0 bases at V and 2 bases at J, with 9 bases between the two ends. There are 15 residues in the CDR3. The CDR3 nucleotides read TGTGCCAGCAGCTTGGAAGGGTATTGCAATCAGCCCCAGCATTTT. As protein: CASSLEGYCNQPQHF.

In its sample, this clone was seen once. V gene TRBV2 combines with J gene TRBJ1-1; D possibly corresponds to TRBD1 (5 bases). Germline CDR1 reads SNHLY; CDR2 reads FYNNEI. Trimming pared 8 bases from V and 0 bases from J, leaving 13 bases between. The CDR3 length is 14 residues. The CDR3 loop reads CASQGAGLNTEAFF. In DNA, the CDR3 is TGTGCCAGCCAAGGGGCAGGGCTGAACACTGAAGCTTTCTTT.

This clone was seen a single time. One base away lies a much larger clone, so this may be a sequencing read error. The chain has TRBV11-2 and TRBJ2-5; D not resolved. The J call may be mistaken, given a closer DNA end match to TRBJ2-1. Germline V lookup: CDR1 SGHAT, CDR2 FQNNGV. The CDR3 runs 14 residues. The chain's CDR3 is CASSSDWRINEQFF. In nucleotides, the CDR3 is TGTGCCAGCAGCTCAGATTGGCGAATCAATGAGCAGTTCTTC.

V and J are TRBV20-1 and TRBJ2-3; D gene ambiguous. The CDR3 consists of 12 residues. Germline loops: CDR1 DFQATT, CDR2 SNEGSKA (reference sequence). V lost 6 bases and J lost 6, with 13 bases in between. The CDR3 spells CSARTPQDTQYF. CDR3 in DNA: TGCAGTGCACGTACACCCCAGGATACGCAGTATTTT.